These T cell receptor beta chains were read from a single sample in a study of radiotherapy plus CTLA-4 blockade in lung cancer. Profiled with immunoSEQ multiplex PCR; TCRdb holds only in-frame clones, not every one. Of some 66,000 clones listed, about 85% are singletons. The sequencing here drew on peripheral blood, taken from a patient treated with radiotherapy plus ipilimumab. These TCRs come from a human donor with non-small cell lung cancer who had a partial response to radiotherapy plus ipilimumab. CDR3s include the opening cysteine and the closing phenylalanine or tryptophan. The order of the fields is clone size, J gene, D gene, V gene, CDR3 protein, CDR3 DNA. D genes are given only for firm matches. A clone size is listed for some rows: how often the clone was seen (once, few, many), or a class if it is expanded.

>.|TRBJ2-5|TRBD1|TRBV19
CASGRGQASQETQYF
TGTGCCAGCGGGCGGGGACAGGCCAGCCAAGAGACCCAGTACTTC
>.|TRBJ1-2|TRBD1|TRBV28
CASSSPSGTGGYGYTF
TGTGCCAGCAGTTCCCCTTCCGGGACAGGGGGCTATGGCTACACCTTC
>.|TRBJ2-7|TRBD2|TRBV7-8
CASTRKTSGPYEQYF
TGTGCCAGCACCCGTAAGACTAGCGGACCATACGAGCAGTACTTC
>.|TRBJ1-2|.|TRBV9
CASSVRDDRTYGYTF
TGTGCCAGCAGCGTGAGGGACGACAGGACCTATGGCTACACCTTC
>.|TRBJ1-5|.|TRBV2
CASSEGVGGGQPQHF
TGTGCCAGCAGTGAAGGGGTTGGTGGCGGTCAGCCCCAGCATTTT
>.|TRBJ2-7|TRBD2|TRBV5-6
CASSSFSGRYSYEQYF
TGTGCCAGCAGCTCCTTTAGCGGGAGGTACTCCTACGAGCAGTACTTC
>.|TRBJ1-2|TRBD1|TRBV6-5
CASSYSNSDRGQGYTF
TGTGCCAGCAGTTACTCGAATTCCGACAGGGGGCAAGGCTACACCTTC
>.|TRBJ1-2|TRBD1|TRBV7-9
CASSLDFAGTGPYGYTF
TGTGCCAGCAGCTTAGATTTTGCTGGGACAGGGCCATATGGCTACACCTTC
>.|TRBJ2-3|TRBD1|TRBV27
CASRERDRGRDTQYF
TGTGCCAGCAGAGAGAGGGACAGGGGAAGAGATACGCAGTATTTT
>few|TRBJ1-1|.|TRBV5-1
CASSLRTQNTEAFF
TGCGCCAGCAGCTTGAGAACACAGAACACTGAAGCTTTCTTT
>.|TRBJ2-7|TRBD1|TRBV4-1
CASSPRTGASYEQYF
TGCGCCAGCAGCCCGCGGACAGGGGCGTCCTACGAGCAGTACTTC